This TCR beta chain emerged from a study of T-cell memory formation after mild COVID-19 (dated by TCRdb to the early 2020s). Regarding the research as a whole: Most TCR sequence clusters were specific to one of the two donors. T-cell clones expanding and contracting after mild COVID-19 in two donors were tracked by longitudinal TCRalpha and TCRbeta repertoire sequencing. The cohort comprised two young, previously healthy adult volunteers, one female and one male.

With respect to this clonotype: Its antigen target is currently unknown. One base away there is no much larger clone; base qualities are not given.

Results and caveats for the whole study, not just this receptor: SARS-CoV-2 specificity was not confirmed for the second-wave clones peaking on day 37. Only two mild cases were covered by the study, and larger cohorts that include severe cases with pre-infection samples were considered necessary. Balanced CD4/CD8 phenotypes were observed for clones contracting from day 15 to 85, whereas a bias towards CD4+ was observed for a second wave of clones expanding from day 15 to 37. Contracting CD4+ clones were found mainly in CM and EM memory subsets, while CD8+ clones were enriched in EMRA. Some responding clones were detected in pre-infection memory, which suggested that pre-existing cross-reactive memory T cells had joined the SARS-CoV-2 response.

Sequenced using an Illumina NovaSeq 6000. cDNA libraries for TCRalpha and TCRbeta were prepared by 5'RACE using constant-segment primers, with sample barcodes and unique molecular identifiers added. RNA was extracted from every sample with Trizol reagent. The libraries were amplified in two PCR steps, and the second step added a second sample barcode and Illumina TruSeq adapters. The libraries were sequenced on an Illumina NovaSeq using 2 x 150 bp paired-end reads. Per the authors' processing: Reads were demultiplexed and collapsed into UMI-guided consensus sequences with migec v1.2.7. Using mixcr v2.1.11, UMI consensuses were aligned to TRA and TRB V and J templates and then assembled into clonotypes. A clonotype was counted as expanded or contracted only if both edgeR and NoisET called the change significant, with noise models trained on biological replicates. For edgeR calls, a false discovery rate-adjusted p below 0.01 and a log2 fold-change threshold of 1 were applied. As an exploratory analysis of dynamics, PCA with hierarchical clustering was applied to max-normalized trajectories of the 1000 most abundant clonotypes. The CD4 or CD8 phenotype of responding clones was assigned using the separately sequenced CD4+ and CD8+ repertoires. TCRdb reworked the public reads: Q25 trimming with fastp, MiXCR clone assembly, productive beta chains retained. Rows with one shared CDR3 protein collapse into an entry with the most common genes and DNA. TCRdb, rather than the study authors, made the V and J calls. This sample gives some 250,000 distinct CDR3 sequences in total; approximately 10% of them show up just once. The ten biggest clones cover 20% to 25% of the sample.

Ficoll-Paque density gradient centrifugation was the method used to isolate PBMCs. The source is a man aged 18 to 29 who had mild COVID-19 (a few samples of this study predate the infection). The sample titles of this study are shuffled in the database, so cell type and time point are left out; the donor was told from shared clones. The sample was PBMCs or a T cell subset sorted from them (not recorded which).

The nucleotide sequence reads as follows: TGTGCCAGCAGTCCTGGACAGGAGGGCCCAGATACGCAGTATTTT. Translated, this gives CASSPGQEGPDTQYF. Recombination joined TRBV12-3 or TRBV12-4 with TRBJ2-3; perhaps TRBD1 is the D gene, with 7 bases matching. V is cut by 5 bases and J by 4 bases, and the space between the germline ends is 16 bases. The CDR3 spans 15 residues, from the cysteine through the phenylalanine. Only the CDR3 part of the read is kept: 45 bases, read in frame from the first base.